The 20 T cell receptor beta chains presented below share a single source sample, sequenced in a study of blood T cell repertoires in COVID-19. The method was immunoSEQ multiplex PCR; TCRdb's version includes in-frame clones alone and lacks a portion of them. The sample consists of about 40,000 clones, around 83% of them appearing once. Sequenced: peripheral blood. Receptor source: a man between 45 and 60 years old in a cohort sampled during active COVID-19.

The rearrangement joins TRBV18 to TRBJ2-1; D possibly corresponds to TRBD1 (6 bases). This CDR3 has 14 residues. Looked up from germline, CDR1 is KGHSH and CDR2 is LQKENI. Trimming took off 6 bases at V and 9 bases at J, with 18 bases between the two ends. CDR3 loop: CASSSTGGPPEQFF. The CDR3 coding sequence is TGTGCCAGCTCGTCAACTGGGGGCCCACCTGAGCAGTTCTTC. The variable domain in full, with the rest retrieved from reference TRBV18 and TRBJ2-1, is NAGVMQNPRHLVRRRGQEARLRCSPMKGHSHVYWYRQLPEEGLKFMVYLQKENIIDESGMPKERFSAEFPKEGPSILRIQQVVRGDSAAYFCASSSTGGPPEQFFGPGTRLTVL.

The chain couples TRBV7-9 to TRBJ2-7; TRBD2 aligns across 7 bases. V shed 4 bases, J shed 6 bases, and the junction held 3 bases outside the gene matches. Germline V lookup: CDR1 SEHNR, CDR2 FQNEAQ (reference sequence). The CDR3 is 12 amino acids. The CDR3 bases are TGTGCCAGCAGCTCGGGGGGTCCCGAGCAGTACGTC. It specifies CASSSGGPEQYV.

The chain is built from TRBV11-1 and TRBJ2-7; possibly TRBD1 for D (6 bases). V was clipped by 5 bases and J by 6 bases, with 11 bases between them. The CDR3 totals 12 residues. In germline, CDR1 is SGHAT, CDR2 FQDESV (reference sequence). The CDR3 reads CASSLQGREQYF. The CDR3, as DNA: TGTGCCAGCAGCCTCCAGGGGCGCGAGCAGTACTTC.

In nucleotides, the CDR3 is TGCAGCGTTGTCCAAAAGGGGTACAATGAGCAGTTCTTC. It encodes CSVVQKGYNEQFF. This chain joins TRBV29-1 and TRBJ2-1; D is possibly TRBD1 (5 bases). Trimming stripped 4 bases from V and 4 bases from J, with 11 bases between. The V gene's germline CDR1 is SQVTM and CDR2 ANQGSEA. The CDR3 has 13 amino acids.

CDR3 bases: TGTGCCAGCAGCCAAGAGATCCCCCCGGGACTAGCGGGGATCGAGAACACCGGGGAGCTGTTTTTT. Protein: CASSQEIPPGLAGIENTGELFF. The chain has TRBV14 and TRBJ2-2, with 13 bases aligning to TRBD2. From germline, CDR1 is SGHDN and CDR2 FVKESK. CDR3 length equals 22 residues. The J segment lost 1 base and the V segment lost 0 bases, leaving 14 bases of the junction unmatched.

This clone has just one count. For the CDR3, the DNA is TGTGCCAGCAGTGTGGACAGGGAGGAGGGCAGCACAGATACGCAGTATTTT. It encodes CASSVDREEGSTDTQYF. This rearrangement joins TRBV6-1 to TRBJ2-3; 8 positions agree with TRBD1. Germline CDR1 reads MNHNS; CDR2 reads SASEGT. V lost 4 bases, J lost 0 bases, and 9 bases stayed unmatched. This CDR3 contains 17 residues.

This clone was found once. The chain combines TRBV6-5 with TRBJ2-1; 12 bases are a match to TRBD1. CDR3 length: 13 amino acids. Trimming at V came to 6 bases and at J to 10 bases, leaving 4 bases not matched to a gene. Germline CDR1 reads MNHEY; CDR2 reads SVGAGI. The CDR3 region has the DNA TGTGCCAGCAGCGGGACAGGGGGCCGGGAGCAGTTCTTC. Translation: CASSGTGGREQFF.

The chain joins TRBV12-3 or TRBV12-4 to TRBJ1-2, with D hard to call. The CDR3 has 13 residues. V lost 1 base and J lost 3, with 6 bases in between. The CDR3 DNA reads TGTGCCAGCAGTTTAGGGGGAGACTATGGCTACACCTTC. Protein: CASSLGGDYGYTF.

The chain recombines TRBV28 with TRBJ2-3, with D tentatively TRBD2 (6 bases). The CDR3 loop spans 15 amino acids. V was shortened by 6 bases and J by 2 bases, with 15 bases between the two germline ends. Germline CDR1 reads MDHEN; CDR2 reads SYDVKM. This CDR3 reads CASRREGAYTDTQYF. The CDR3 DNA sequence: TGTGCCAGCAGGCGGGAAGGGGCCTACACAGATACGCAGTATTTT.

This clone appeared many times. The V call is TRBV6-5, the J call TRBJ2-3, with D perhaps TRBD2 (5 bases). Trimming cost V 1 base and J 6 bases, with 11 bases left between them. This CDR3 is 14 amino acids long. Germline CDR1 and CDR2: MNHEY and SVGAGI. CDR3 amino acids: CASSYFEGTDTQYF. The CDR3 DNA reads TGTGCCAGCAGTTACTTTGAGGGAACGGATACGCAGTATTTT.

The chain joins TRBV12-3 or TRBV12-4 to TRBJ1-1, with D uncertain. V was cut by 9 bases and J by 9 bases, with 17 bases left in between. The CDR3 has 12 amino acids. The DNA of the CDR3 is TGTGCCAGTACTCCCTCTATGTTACAAGCTTTCTTT. Its translation is CASTPSMLQAFF.

This chain links TRBV5-1 with TRBJ1-3; 7 bases match TRBD1. J was trimmed by 4 bases and V by 3 bases; bases with no gene match: 10. Germline V gene lookup returns CDR1 SGHRS and CDR2 YFSETQ. CDR3 length: 16 residues. As DNA, the CDR3 is TGCGCCAGCAGCTCGGCCGGAGGGGGCGAAGGAAACACCATATATTTT. It yields the protein CASSSAGGGEGNTIYF.

The V gene is TRBV5-1, the J gene TRBJ2-1; 9 positions match TRBD2. CDR3 length equals 15 residues. Trimming at V came to 7 bases and at J to 7 bases, leaving 12 bases not matched to a gene. Germline V lookup: CDR1 SGHRS, CDR2 YFSETQ. CDR3 sequence reads: CASVRSGGSGNEQFF. CDR3 in DNA: TGCGCCAGCGTAAGAAGCGGGGGGAGTGGTAATGAGCAGTTCTTC.

The V gene is TRBV7-8, the J gene TRBJ2-2; 9 bases fit TRBD2. CDR1 and CDR2 from the germline V gene are SGHVS and FQNEAQ. The CDR3 loop spans 18 amino acids. V shed 9 bases and J 1 base; nucleotides not matched to a gene: 15. The CDR3 DNA reads as TGTGCCAGTAGACCGCTAGCGGGGCTCCTGGGGAACACCGGGGAGCTGTTTTTT. This sequence encodes CASRPLAGLLGNTGELFF.

The chain is built from TRBV4-1 and TRBJ2-5, with D maybe TRBD1 (6 bases). There are 15 residues in the CDR3. Looked up from germline, CDR1 is MGHRA and CDR2 is YSYEKL. Trimming shortened V by 2 bases and J by 6 bases, and 16 bases separated the two germline ends. Here the CDR3 reads CASSQLGQGRQTQYF. The CDR3 DNA reads TGCGCCAGCAGCCAACTAGGGCAGGGGCGGCAGACCCAGTACTTC.

This clone is a singleton in its sample. The chain has TRBV7-8 and TRBJ1-5; 8 bases are shared with TRBD1. This CDR3 has 16 residues. The J segment lost 5 bases and the V segment lost 2 bases, leaving 8 bases of the junction unmatched. Germline CDR1 and CDR2: SGHVS and FQNEAQ. Written as DNA, the CDR3 is TGTGCCAGCAGCTTATTGGGGGCAGGGGGCTATCAGCCCCAGCATTTT. Amino acids: CASSLLGAGGYQPQHF.

Only a few counts were recorded for this clone. The chain has TRBV5-5 and TRBJ2-7; TRBD1 matches at 10 bases. This CDR3 region has 14 residues. The germline V gene has CDR1 SGHKS and CDR2 YYEKEE (reference sequence). V lost 6 bases to trimming and J lost 4 bases; unmatched junction nucleotides: 7. The CDR3 spells CASNPGQGLYEQYF. In DNA, the CDR3 is TGTGCCAGCAACCCGGGACAGGGGTTGTACGAGCAGTACTTC.

J is TRBJ1-1 and V is TRBV23-1, with 9 bases fitting TRBD1. TRBV23-1 is classed as an ORF, of uncertain function. The length of the CDR3 is 16 residues. Germline trimming cut 9 bases from V and 3 bases from J; bases unmatched to any gene: 14. This CDR3 reads CARKGQGPSGDTEAFF. The CDR3 coding sequence is TGCGCCAGAAAAGGACAGGGGCCATCGGGGGACACTGAAGCTTTCTTT.

The count of this clone is one. V gene TRBV11-3 combines with J gene TRBJ2-3; tentative D call: TRBD2 (5 bases). The CDR3 sequence is 14 residues long. V was pared by 5 bases and J by 8 bases, with 17 bases between. Germline lookup yields CDR1 SGHNT and CDR2 YENEEA. CDR3 region: CASSPPRTESTQYF. In DNA, the CDR3 is TGTGCCAGCAGCCCCCCTCGGACTGAATCTACGCAGTATTTT.

The chain recombines TRBV12-3 or TRBV12-4 with TRBJ2-3; D not resolved. V was trimmed by 7 bases and J by 4 bases, leaving 6 bases between them. The CDR3 extends over 11 amino acids. In nucleotides, the CDR3 is TGTGCCAGCACCCATTCAGATACGCAGTATTTT. Residues: CASTHSDTQYF.